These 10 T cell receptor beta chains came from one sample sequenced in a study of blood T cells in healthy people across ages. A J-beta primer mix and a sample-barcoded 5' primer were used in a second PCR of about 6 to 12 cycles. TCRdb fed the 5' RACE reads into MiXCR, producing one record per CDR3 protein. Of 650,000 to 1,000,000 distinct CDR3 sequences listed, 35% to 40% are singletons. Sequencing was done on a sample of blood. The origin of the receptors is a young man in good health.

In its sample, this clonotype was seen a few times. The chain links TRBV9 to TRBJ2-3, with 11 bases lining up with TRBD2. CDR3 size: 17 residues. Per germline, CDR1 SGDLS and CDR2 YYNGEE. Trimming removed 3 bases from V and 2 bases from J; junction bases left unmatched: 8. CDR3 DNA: TGTGCCAGCAGCGGAGTAGCGGGGGGGCCTGTCACAGATACGCAGTATTTT. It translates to CASSGVAGGPVTDTQYF.

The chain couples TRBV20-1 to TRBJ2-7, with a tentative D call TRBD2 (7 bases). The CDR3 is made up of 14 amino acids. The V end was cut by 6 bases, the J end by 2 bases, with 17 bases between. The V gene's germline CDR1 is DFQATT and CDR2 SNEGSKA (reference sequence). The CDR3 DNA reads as TGCAGTGCCGTCCGGGGGGCCAACCCCTACGAGCAGTACTTC. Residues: CSAVRGANPYEQYF.

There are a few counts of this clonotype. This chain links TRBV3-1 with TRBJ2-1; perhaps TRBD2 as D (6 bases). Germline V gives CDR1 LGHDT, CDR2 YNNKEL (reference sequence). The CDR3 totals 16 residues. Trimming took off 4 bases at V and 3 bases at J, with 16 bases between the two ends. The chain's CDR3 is CASSPGGGVNYNEQFF. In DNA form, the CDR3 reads TGTGCCAGCAGCCCCGGCGGCGGGGTGAACTACAATGAGCAGTTCTTC.

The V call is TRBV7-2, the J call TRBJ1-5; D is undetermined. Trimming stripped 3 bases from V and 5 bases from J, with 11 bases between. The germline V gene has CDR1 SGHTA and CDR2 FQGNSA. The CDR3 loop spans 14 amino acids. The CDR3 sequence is CASSFALSDQPQHF. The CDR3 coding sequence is TGTGCCAGCAGCTTCGCCCTCTCGGATCAGCCCCAGCATTTT.

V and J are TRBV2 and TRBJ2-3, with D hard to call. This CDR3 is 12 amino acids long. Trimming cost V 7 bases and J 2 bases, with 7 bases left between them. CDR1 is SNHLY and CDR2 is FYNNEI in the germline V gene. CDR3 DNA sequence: TGTGCCAGCAATTTACTCACAGATACGCAGTATTTT. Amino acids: CASNLLTDTQYF.

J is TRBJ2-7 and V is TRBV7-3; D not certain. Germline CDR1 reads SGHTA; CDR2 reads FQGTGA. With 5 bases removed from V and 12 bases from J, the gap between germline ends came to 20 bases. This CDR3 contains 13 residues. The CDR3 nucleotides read TGTGCCAGCAGCCCCACCTTAACTTCCCAGAGGTACTTC. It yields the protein CASSPTLTSQRYF.

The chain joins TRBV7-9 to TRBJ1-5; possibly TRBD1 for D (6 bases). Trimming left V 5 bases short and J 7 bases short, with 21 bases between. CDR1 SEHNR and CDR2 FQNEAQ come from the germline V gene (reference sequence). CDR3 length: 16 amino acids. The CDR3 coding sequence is TGTGCCAGCAGCCCCCCGGGTCCCGGTACAGGGCAGCCCCAGCATTTT. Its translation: CASSPPGPGTGQPQHF.

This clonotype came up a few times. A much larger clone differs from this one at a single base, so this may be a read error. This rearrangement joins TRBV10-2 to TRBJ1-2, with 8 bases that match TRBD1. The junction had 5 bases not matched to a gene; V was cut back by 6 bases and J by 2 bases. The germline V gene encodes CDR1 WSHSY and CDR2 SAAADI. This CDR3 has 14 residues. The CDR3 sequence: CASRVGQANYGYTF. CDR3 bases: TGCGCCAGCAGGGTGGGACAGGCGAACTATGGCTACACCTTC.

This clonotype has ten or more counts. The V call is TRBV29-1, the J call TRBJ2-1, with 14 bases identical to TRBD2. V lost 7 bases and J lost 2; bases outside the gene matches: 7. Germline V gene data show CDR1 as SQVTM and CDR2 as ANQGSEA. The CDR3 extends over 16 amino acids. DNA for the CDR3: TGCAGCGCCGGACTAGCGGGGGGCCGAACCTACAATGAGCAGTTCTTC. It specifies CSAGLAGGRTYNEQFF.

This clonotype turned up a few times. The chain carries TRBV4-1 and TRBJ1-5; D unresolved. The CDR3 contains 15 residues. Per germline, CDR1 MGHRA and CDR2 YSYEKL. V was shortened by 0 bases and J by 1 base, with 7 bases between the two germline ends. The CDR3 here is CASSQDLRSNQPQHF. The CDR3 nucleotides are TGCGCCAGCAGCCAAGATCTTCGGAGCAATCAGCCCCAGCATTTT.